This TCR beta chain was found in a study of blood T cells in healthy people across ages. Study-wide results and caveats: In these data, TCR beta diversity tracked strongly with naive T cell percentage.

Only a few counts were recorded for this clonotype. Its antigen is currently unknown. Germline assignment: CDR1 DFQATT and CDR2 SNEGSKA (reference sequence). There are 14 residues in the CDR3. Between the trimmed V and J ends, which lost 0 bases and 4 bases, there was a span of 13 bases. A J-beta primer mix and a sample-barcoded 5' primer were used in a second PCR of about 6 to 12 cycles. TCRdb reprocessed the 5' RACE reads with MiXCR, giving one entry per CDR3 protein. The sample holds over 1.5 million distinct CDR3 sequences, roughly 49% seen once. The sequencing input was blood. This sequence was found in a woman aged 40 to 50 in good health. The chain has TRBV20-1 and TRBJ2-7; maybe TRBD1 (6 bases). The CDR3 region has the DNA TGCAGTGCTAGAGAGGAGCAGGGGTTTTACGAGCAGTACTTC. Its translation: CSAREEQGFYEQYF.